This passage covers 29 T cell receptor beta chains from one sample sequenced in a study of blood T cell repertoires in COVID-19 (dated by TCRdb to the early 2020s). Library generation was performed with the immunoSEQ multiplex PCR assay. TCRdb limited this immuneACCESS table to in-frame rearrangements with V and J called. A share of clones is missing; checked studies link under half to unresolved V genes, and the rest is unexplained. A total of under 200,000 clones appear in this sample, more than 70% of them only once. About 4% of the sample is in the top ten clones. Sequences were obtained from PBMCs or T cells enriched from blood (not recorded which). Receptors were obtained from a woman between 50 and 59 years old in a cohort exposed to, infected with or recovered from COVID-19 (not recorded which).

This chain connects TRBV7-2 to TRBJ1-1; unclear D gene. The CDR3 has 14 residues. V shed 5 bases and J shed 0 bases, with 10 bases lying between them. Germline V CDR1 and CDR2: SGHTA, FQGNSA. This chain's CDR3 is CASSPGFVNTEAFF. The CDR3 DNA reads as TGTGCCAGCAGCCCGGGGTTTGTGAACACTGAAGCTTTCTTT.

This sequence joins TRBV9 and TRBJ2-7; D is possibly TRBD1 (6 bases). CDR1 is SGDLS and CDR2 is YYNGEE in the germline V gene. V lost 4 bases to trimming and J lost 3 bases, with 14 bases between them. This CDR3 has 14 amino acids. The CDR3, as DNA: TGTGCCAGCAGCCCCCGACAGGATAGCTACGAGCAGTACTTC. Its protein is CASSPRQDSYEQYF.

The chain joins TRBV2 to TRBJ2-2; 12 bases fit TRBD2. The CDR3 contains 15 residues. The germline V gene encodes CDR1 SNHLY and CDR2 FYNNEI. The V and J ends lost 6 bases and 6 bases, in that order; junction bases with no gene match: 5. The chain's CDR3 is CASSPTSGRSGELFF. The CDR3 nucleotides are TGTGCCAGCAGCCCCACTAGCGGGAGGTCCGGGGAGCTGTTTTTT.

This chain connects TRBV28 to TRBJ2-7, with D possibly being TRBD1 (6 bases). The length of the CDR3 is 13 residues. Looked up from germline, CDR1 is MDHEN and CDR2 is SYDVKM. V dropped 6 bases and J dropped 4 bases, with 13 bases sitting between them. CDR3 nucleotide sequence: TGTGCCAGCAGCCGAGGACAGCCGTACGAGCAGTACTTC. Encoded protein: CASSRGQPYEQYF.

V gene TRBV21-1 combines with J gene TRBJ1-4; the table calls TRBD1, which could not be checked here. TRBV21-1 is listed as a pseudogene. This CDR3 comprises 22 residues. The CDR3 protein is CASSKFGWDRGRGATTNEKLFF. The CDR3, as DNA: TGTGCCAGCAGCAAATTTGGGTGGGACAGGGGGCGAGGGGCGACGACTAATGAAAAACTGTTTTTT.

The gene calls are TRBV15 and TRBJ2-1; 15 nucleotides align to TRBD2. Germline-derived CDR1 and CDR2 are LNHNV and YYDKDF (reference sequence). This CDR3 contains 18 residues. The trim removed 2 bases at V and 7 bases at J, leaving 9 bases unmatched. CDR3: CATSRPPGTSGGSNEQFF. The CDR3 DNA reads as TGTGCCACCAGCAGACCGCCCGGGACTAGCGGGGGGTCAAATGAGCAGTTCTTC.

To note about this clone: One junction end disagrees with the germline gene, perhaps due to a read error. The DNA for the CDR3 is TGTGCCAGCAGCTCGTCCCGGGACAGGGTTCCGCTCTTC. Amino acids: CASSSSRDRVPLF. The V gene is TRBV7-6, the J gene TRBJ1-2; 9 bases align to TRBD1. CDR1 and CDR2 (germline): SGHVS, FNYEAQ. The CDR3 is 13 residues long.

The chain couples TRBV7-6 to TRBJ1-2, with TRBD1 identical over 9 bases. J gave up 2 bases and V 0 bases, and 1 base lay outside the gene matches. In germline, CDR1 is SGHVS, CDR2 FNYEAQ. The CDR3 is 15 residues long. The CDR3 region has the DNA TGTGCCAGCAGCTTAGCTGGACAGGGGAACTATGGCTACACCTTC. Translated, it gives CASSLAGQGNYGYTF.

The chain uses TRBV6-5 and TRBJ2-7, with 11 bases lining up with TRBD2. This CDR3 spans 15 amino acids. Trimming at V came to 8 bases and at J to 2 bases, leaving 8 bases not matched to a gene. Germline V CDR1 and CDR2: MNHEY, SVGAGI. The CDR3 is CASRQMTSGTYEQYF. CDR3 DNA sequence: TGTGCCAGCCGGCAGATGACTAGCGGGACCTACGAGCAGTACTTC.

The chain uses TRBV28 and TRBJ2-5; 8 nucleotides line up with TRBD1. Germline V gene sequence: CDR1 MDHEN, CDR2 SYDVKM. V lost 1 base and J lost 4; bases outside the gene matches: 2. This CDR3 is built from 14 residues. The CDR3 spells CASSLSGGAETQYF. In nucleotides, the CDR3 is TGTGCCAGCAGTTTATCAGGGGGCGCAGAGACCCAGTACTTC.

The chain recombines TRBV28 with TRBJ2-3; 11 bases line up with TRBD1. V shed 8 bases, J shed 7 bases, and the junction held 5 bases outside the gene matches. This CDR3 has 13 amino acids. Germline loops: CDR1 MDHEN, CDR2 SYDVKM. This CDR3 reads CASEGQGEYTQYF. DNA of the CDR3: TGTGCCAGCGAGGGACAGGGGGAATATACGCAGTATTTT.

The CDR3 region has the DNA TGTGCCAGCAGCGGGGGGACTGCCACTGGAAACACCATATATTTT. It is translated as CASSGGTATGNTIYF. The chain carries TRBV5-8 and TRBJ1-3; possible D gene TRBD1, 5 bases. Germline V gene sequence: CDR1 SGHTS, CDR2 YDEGEE. This CDR3 spans 15 amino acids. V was pared by 4 bases and J by 2 bases, with 13 bases between.

The V and J genes are TRBV5-6 and TRBJ1-4; 10 bases fit TRBD1. Per germline, CDR1 SGHDT and CDR2 YYEEEE. CDR3 length: 14 amino acids. J lost 8 bases, V lost 4 bases, and 5 bases had no gene match. The CDR3: CASSQTGGNEKLFF. CDR3 DNA: TGTGCCAGCAGCCAGACAGGGGGCAACGAAAAACTGTTTTTT.

CDR3 in DNA: TGCGCCAGCAGCTCCCAAGCAGACTCCACCTCACCCCTCCACTTT. Its translation: CASSSQADSTSPLHF. This chain connects TRBV5-1 to TRBJ1-6; no clear D. The germline V gene has CDR1 SGHRS and CDR2 YFSETQ. The CDR3 length is 15 residues. Trimming pared 3 bases from V and 10 bases from J, leaving 17 bases between.

The chain combines TRBV29-1 with TRBJ2-5, with 7 bases that match TRBD1. The length of the CDR3 is 14 residues. V dropped 6 bases and J dropped 5; count of bases not matched to a gene: 12. Germline assignment: CDR1 SQVTM and CDR2 ANQGSEA. The CDR3: CSVETGLGEETQYF. DNA of the CDR3: TGCAGCGTGGAGACAGGGTTGGGAGAGGAGACCCAGTACTTC.

The chain joins TRBV28 to TRBJ1-5, with a tentative D call TRBD1 (6 bases). The CDR3 has 14 amino acids. V was cut by 5 bases and J by 2 bases, with 10 bases left in between. CDR1 MDHEN and CDR2 SYDVKM come from the germline V gene. CDR3 residues: CASSGNRGNQPQHF. The DNA for the CDR3 is TGTGCCAGCAGTGGGAACAGGGGCAATCAGCCCCAGCATTTT.

J is TRBJ2-1 and V is TRBV29-1; tentative D call: TRBD1 (6 bases). The V gene lost 7 bases and the J gene lost 7 bases, with 8 bases spanning the gap. Germline CDR1 and CDR2: SQVTM and ANQGSEA. CDR3 size: 10 residues. The CDR3: CSGGQNEQFF. In DNA form, the CDR3 reads TGCAGCGGGGGACAAAATGAGCAGTTCTTC.

Only one count was recorded for this clone. The CDR3 DNA follows: TGCAGCGCCGCCCAGGGACAGTCTAATGAAAAACTGTTTTTT. The encoded protein is CSAAQGQSNEKLFF. The V gene is TRBV29-1, the J gene TRBJ1-4, with 7 nucleotides matching TRBD1. This CDR3 has 14 amino acids. The J segment lost 3 bases and the V segment lost 7 bases, leaving 8 bases of the junction unmatched. The germline V gene has CDR1 SQVTM and CDR2 ANQGSEA.

J is TRBJ1-5 and V is TRBV30; D unclear. Germline CDR1 is GTSNPN and CDR2 is SVGIG (reference sequence). Trimming stripped 4 bases from V and 1 base from J, with 14 bases between. The CDR3 sequence is 15 residues long. The CDR3: CAWMASGTSNQPQHF. The CDR3 DNA reads as TGTGCCTGGATGGCTTCGGGAACGAGCAATCAGCCCCAGCATTTT. The full variable domain, in which reference TRBV30 and TRBJ1-5 provide the parts outside the CDR3, is SQTIHQWPATLVQPVGSPLSLECTVEGTSNPNLYWYRQAAGRGLQLLFYSVGIGQISSEVPQNLSASRPQDRQFILSSKKLLLSDSGFYLCAWMASGTSNQPQHFGDGTRLSIL.

This clone was observed a few times. The J gene is TRBJ1-5, the V gene TRBV30, with D hard to call. Trimming pared 3 bases from V and 5 bases from J, leaving 11 bases between. The CDR3 runs 13 residues. Germline CDR1 GTSNPN, CDR2 SVGIG (reference sequence). CDR3 nucleotide sequence: TGTGCCTGGAGCGCAACACGGGATCAGCCCCAGCATTTT. This gives the protein CAWSATRDQPQHF.

This clone has just one count. The chain is built from TRBV7-9 and TRBJ2-1; 11 bases match TRBD2. The CDR3 covers 17 residues. V gave up 5 bases and J gave up 0 bases; unmatched junction bases: 6. The V gene's germline CDR1 is SEHNR and CDR2 FQNEAQ (reference sequence). The CDR3 reads CASSRTSGGSSYNEQFF. The CDR3 nucleotides are TGTGCCAGCAGCCGCACTAGCGGGGGAAGCTCCTACAATGAGCAGTTCTTC.

In regard to this clone: At the DNA level, this CDR3 is encoded by other sequences in the same sample as well. V and J are TRBV27 and TRBJ1-4; weak D call: TRBD1 (6 bases). The germline V gene has CDR1 MNHEY and CDR2 SMNVEV (reference sequence). Deletions cut 5 bases from V and 0 bases from J, with 10 bases between. This CDR3 contains 15 residues. This CDR3 is CASSTRTATNEKLFF. CDR3 nucleotide sequence: TGTGCCAGCAGTACGCGGACAGCAACTAATGAAAAACTGTTTTTT.

This clone has just one count. The chain couples TRBV21-1 to TRBJ1-2; the DNA was not used to check the table's D call, TRBD1. TRBV21-1 is given as a pseudogene. The CDR3 has 15 amino acids. The CDR3 spells CASSPRDREVCGYTF. The CDR3 DNA reads as TGTGCCAGCAGCCCTCGGGACAGGGAGGTTTGCGGCTACACCTTC.

The chain combines TRBV19 with TRBJ2-1; 7 bases agree with TRBD1. J gave up 1 base and V 5 bases, and 5 bases lay outside the gene matches. This CDR3 is 15 amino acids long. Germline values: CDR1 LNHDA, CDR2 SQIVND (reference sequence). For the CDR3, the DNA is TGTGCCAGTAGTCTCCCGACAGGGTCCTACAATGAGCAGTTCTTC. It is translated as CASSLPTGSYNEQFF.

This clone came up a few times. The chain carries TRBV4-1 and TRBJ1-1, with 12 bases aligning to TRBD1. This CDR3 has 15 residues. The germline CDR1 and CDR2 sequences are MGHRA and YSYEKL. Trimming at V came to 4 bases and at J to 3 bases, leaving 3 bases not matched to a gene. DNA for the CDR3: TGCGCCAGCAGCCGGGGACAGGGGGCGGACACTGAAGCTTTCTTT. Translation: CASSRGQGADTEAFF.

The V call is TRBV5-1, the J call TRBJ2-5; D may be TRBD1 (5 bases). Trimming stripped 0 bases from V and 1 base from J, with 10 bases between. Germline V gene sequence: CDR1 SGHRS, CDR2 YFSETQ. The length of the CDR3 is 15 residues. The CDR3 region is CASSLGGSSQETQYF. The DNA for the CDR3 is TGCGCCAGCAGCTTGGGGGGCAGCTCCCAAGAGACCCAGTACTTC.

This clone was picked up many times. This sequence joins TRBV7-9 and TRBJ1-2; D is possibly TRBD1 (6 bases). CDR3 length: 15 amino acids. V lost 0 bases to trimming and J lost 4 bases, with 12 bases between them. Germline CDR1 and CDR2: SEHNR and FQNEAQ (reference sequence). CDR3 in DNA: TGTGCCAGCAGCTTAGCATTACAGGGCTTCTATGGCTACACCTTC. It is translated as CASSLALQGFYGYTF.

This clone was counted only a few times. This chain uses TRBV5-1 with TRBJ2-1; 7 bases map to TRBD2. Germline V CDR1 and CDR2: SGHRS, YFSETQ. This CDR3 spans 15 amino acids. After removal of 1 base from V and 3 bases from J, the junction contained 4 bases not matched to a gene. CDR3: CASSLTGDYYNEQFF. In nucleotides, the CDR3 is TGCGCCAGCAGCTTGACCGGGGACTACTACAATGAGCAGTTCTTC.

This chain links TRBV7-8 with TRBJ1-5; D remains unclear. V lost 4 bases and J 0 bases, leaving 19 bases between the germline ends. CDR3 length: 18 amino acids. Per the germline V gene, CDR1 is SGHVS and CDR2 is FQNEAQ. The CDR3 DNA reads TGTGCCAGCAGCTCCAGACTCCCAAATGCCTATAGCAATCAGCCCCAGCATTTT. As protein: CASSSRLPNAYSNQPQHF.